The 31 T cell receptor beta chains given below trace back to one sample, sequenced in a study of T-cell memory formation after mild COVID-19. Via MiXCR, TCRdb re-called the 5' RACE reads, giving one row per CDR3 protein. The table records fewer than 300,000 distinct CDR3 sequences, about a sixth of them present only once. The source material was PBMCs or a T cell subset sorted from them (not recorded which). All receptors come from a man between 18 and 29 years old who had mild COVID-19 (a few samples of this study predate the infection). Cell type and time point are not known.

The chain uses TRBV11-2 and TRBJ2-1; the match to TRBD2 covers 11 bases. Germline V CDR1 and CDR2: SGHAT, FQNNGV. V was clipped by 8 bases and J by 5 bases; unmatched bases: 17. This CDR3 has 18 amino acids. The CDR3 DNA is TGTGCCAGCGGAAAGACTTCGGATCGACTAGCGGGACACAATGAGCAGTTCTTC. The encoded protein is CASGKTSDRLAGHNEQFF.

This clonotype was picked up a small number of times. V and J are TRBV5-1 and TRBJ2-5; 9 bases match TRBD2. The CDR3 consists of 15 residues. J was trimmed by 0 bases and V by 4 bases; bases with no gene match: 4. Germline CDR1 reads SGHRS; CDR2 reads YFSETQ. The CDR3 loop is CASSPGTSNQETQYF. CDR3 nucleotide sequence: TGCGCCAGCAGCCCCGGGACTAGCAACCAAGAGACCCAGTACTTC. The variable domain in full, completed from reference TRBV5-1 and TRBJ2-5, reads KAGVTQTPRYLIKTRGQQVTLSCSPISGHRSVSWYQQTPGQGLQFLFEYFSETQRNKGNFPGRFSGRQFSNSRSEMNVSTLELGDSALYLCASSPGTSNQETQYFGPGTRLLVL.

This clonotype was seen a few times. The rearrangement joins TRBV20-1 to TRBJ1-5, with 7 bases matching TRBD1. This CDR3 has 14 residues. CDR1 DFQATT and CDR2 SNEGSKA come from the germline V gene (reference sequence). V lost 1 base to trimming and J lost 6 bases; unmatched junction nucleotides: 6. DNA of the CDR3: TGCAGTGCTAGAGCCCTTCAGGGGGGTCAGCCCCAGCATTTT. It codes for CSARALQGGQPQHF.

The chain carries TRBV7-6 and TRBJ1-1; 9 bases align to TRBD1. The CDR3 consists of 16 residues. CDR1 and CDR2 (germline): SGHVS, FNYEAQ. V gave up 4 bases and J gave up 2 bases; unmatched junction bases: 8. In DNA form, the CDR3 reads TGTGCCAGCAGCTCTGCTTCGACAGGGGGTAACACTGAAGCTTTCTTT. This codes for CASSSASTGGNTEAFF.

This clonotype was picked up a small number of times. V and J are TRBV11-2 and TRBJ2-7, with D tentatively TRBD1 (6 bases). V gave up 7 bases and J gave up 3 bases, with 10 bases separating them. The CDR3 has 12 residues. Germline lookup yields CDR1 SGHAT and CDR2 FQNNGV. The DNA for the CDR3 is TGTGCCAGCACGCAGACAGGCTACGAGCAGTACTTC. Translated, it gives CASTQTGYEQYF.

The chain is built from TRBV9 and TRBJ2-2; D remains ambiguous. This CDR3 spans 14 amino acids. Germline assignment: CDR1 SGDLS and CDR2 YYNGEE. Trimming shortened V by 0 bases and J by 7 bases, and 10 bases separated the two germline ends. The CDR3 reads CASSVGIADGELFF. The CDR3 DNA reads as TGTGCCAGCAGCGTAGGAATCGCCGACGGGGAGCTGTTTTTT.

CDR3 bases: TGCGCCAGCAGCGAAACGACCAAGAGCTCCTACAATGAGCAGTTCTTC. This sequence encodes CASSETTKSSYNEQFF. This chain connects TRBV5-1 to TRBJ2-1; D is uncertain. Per the germline V gene, CDR1 is SGHRS and CDR2 is YFSETQ. The V end lost 4 bases, the J end lost 0 bases, and 14 bases lay between the germline ends. This CDR3 contains 16 residues.

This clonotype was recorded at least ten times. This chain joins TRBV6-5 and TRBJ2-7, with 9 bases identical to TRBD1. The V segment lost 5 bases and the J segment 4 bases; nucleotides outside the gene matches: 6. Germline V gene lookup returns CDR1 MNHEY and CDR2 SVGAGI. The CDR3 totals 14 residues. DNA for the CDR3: TGTGCCAGCAGTCCCGGGACAGGGTCTTACGAGCAGTACTTC. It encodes CASSPGTGSYEQYF.

The CDR3 DNA is TGCGCCAGCAGCCAAGCACAGGGGGTCGGGGAGACCCAGTACTTC. It yields the protein CASSQAQGVGETQYF. This chain links TRBV4-3 with TRBJ2-5; TRBD1 aligns across 8 bases. Germline V gene data show CDR1 as LGHNA and CDR2 as YSLEER. The trim removed 1 base at V and 5 bases at J, leaving 6 bases unmatched. There are 15 residues in the CDR3.

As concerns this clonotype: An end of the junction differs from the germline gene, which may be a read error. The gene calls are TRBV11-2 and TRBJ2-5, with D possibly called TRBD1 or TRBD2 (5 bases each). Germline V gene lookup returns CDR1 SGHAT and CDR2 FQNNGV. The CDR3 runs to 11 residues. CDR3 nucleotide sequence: TGTGCCAGCAGCCGAGGGACGGACCAGGACTTC. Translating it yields CASSRGTDQDF.

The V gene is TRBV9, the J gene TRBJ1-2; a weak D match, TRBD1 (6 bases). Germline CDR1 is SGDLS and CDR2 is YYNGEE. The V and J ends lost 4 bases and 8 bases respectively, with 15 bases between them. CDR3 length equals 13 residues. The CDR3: CASSRLTGNGYTF. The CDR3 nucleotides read TGTGCCAGCAGCAGATTAACAGGGAACGGCTACACCTTC.

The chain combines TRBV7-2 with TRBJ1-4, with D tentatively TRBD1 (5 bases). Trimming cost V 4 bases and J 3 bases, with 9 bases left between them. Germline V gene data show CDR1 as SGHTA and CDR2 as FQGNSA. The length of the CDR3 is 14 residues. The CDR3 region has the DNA TGTGCCAGCAGCTCAGGGAGATCTAATGAAAAACTGTTTTTT. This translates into CASSSGRSNEKLFF.

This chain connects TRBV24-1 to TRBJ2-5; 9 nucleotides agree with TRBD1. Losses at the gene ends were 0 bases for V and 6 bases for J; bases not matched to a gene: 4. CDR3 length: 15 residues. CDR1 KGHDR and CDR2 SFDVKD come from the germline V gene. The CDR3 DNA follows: TGTGCCACCAGTGATTTGGGGACAGGGTACAAGACCCAGTACTTC. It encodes CATSDLGTGYKTQYF.

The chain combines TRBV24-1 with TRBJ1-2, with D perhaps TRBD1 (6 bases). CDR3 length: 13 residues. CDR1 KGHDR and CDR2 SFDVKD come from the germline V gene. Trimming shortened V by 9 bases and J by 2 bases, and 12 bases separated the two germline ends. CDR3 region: CATPQGLNYGYTF. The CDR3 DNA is TGTGCCACCCCCCAGGGGCTCAACTATGGCTACACCTTC.

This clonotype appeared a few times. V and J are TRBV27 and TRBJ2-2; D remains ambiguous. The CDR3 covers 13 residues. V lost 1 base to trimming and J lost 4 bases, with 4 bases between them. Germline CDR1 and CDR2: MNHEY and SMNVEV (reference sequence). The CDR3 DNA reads TGTGCCAGCAGTTTATTTTCCACCGGGGAGCTGTTTTTT. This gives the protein CASSLFSTGELFF.

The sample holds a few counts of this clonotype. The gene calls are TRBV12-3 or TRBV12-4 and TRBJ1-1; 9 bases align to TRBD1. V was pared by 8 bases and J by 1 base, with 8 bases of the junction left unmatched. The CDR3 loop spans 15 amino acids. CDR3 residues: CASVKKGQGNTEAFF. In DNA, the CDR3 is TGTGCCAGCGTCAAAAAGGGACAGGGGAACACTGAAGCTTTCTTT.

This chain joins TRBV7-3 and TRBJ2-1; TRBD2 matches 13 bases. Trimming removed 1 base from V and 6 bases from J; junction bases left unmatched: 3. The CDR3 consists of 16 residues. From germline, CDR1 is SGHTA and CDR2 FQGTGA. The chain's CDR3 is CASSLIGLAGVNEQFF. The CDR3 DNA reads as TGTGCCAGCAGCTTAATAGGACTAGCGGGGGTCAATGAGCAGTTCTTC.

The CDR3 DNA reads TGTGCCAGCAGTTTCGGACAGCTGGGTACTGAAGCTTTCTTT. It translates to CASSFGQLGTEAFF. The rearrangement links TRBV12-3 or TRBV12-4 to TRBJ1-1; a weak D match, TRBD1 (6 bases). CDR3 length equals 14 residues. The V end was cut by 3 bases, the J end by 5 bases, with 13 bases between.

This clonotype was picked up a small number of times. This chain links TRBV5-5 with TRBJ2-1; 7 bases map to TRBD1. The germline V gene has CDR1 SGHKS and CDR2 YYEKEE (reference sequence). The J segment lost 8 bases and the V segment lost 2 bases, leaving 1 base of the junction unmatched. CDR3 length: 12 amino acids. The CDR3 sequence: CASSFDRDEQFF. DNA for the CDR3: TGTGCCAGCAGCTTCGACAGGGATGAGCAGTTCTTC.

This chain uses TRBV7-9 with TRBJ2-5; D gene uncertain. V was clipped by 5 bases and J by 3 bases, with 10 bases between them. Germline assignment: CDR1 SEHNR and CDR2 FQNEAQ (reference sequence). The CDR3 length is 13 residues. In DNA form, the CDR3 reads TGTGCCAGCAGCCATGCGCTGGAAGAGACCCAGTACTTC. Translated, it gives CASSHALEETQYF.

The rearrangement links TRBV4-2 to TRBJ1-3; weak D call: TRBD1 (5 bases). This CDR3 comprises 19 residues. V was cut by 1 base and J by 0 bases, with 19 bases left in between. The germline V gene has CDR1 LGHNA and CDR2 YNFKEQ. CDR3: CASSQGPYWQGVSGNTIYF. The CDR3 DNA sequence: TGTGCCAGCAGCCAAGGGCCTTACTGGCAGGGAGTCTCTGGAAACACCATATATTTT.

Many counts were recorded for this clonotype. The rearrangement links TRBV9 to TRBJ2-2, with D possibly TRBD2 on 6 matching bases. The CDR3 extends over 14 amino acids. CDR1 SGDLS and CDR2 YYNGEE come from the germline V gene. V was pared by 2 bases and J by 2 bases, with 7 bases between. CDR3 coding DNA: TGTGCCAGCAGCGTCGGGGGAAACACCGGGGAGCTGTTTTTT. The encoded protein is CASSVGGNTGELFF.

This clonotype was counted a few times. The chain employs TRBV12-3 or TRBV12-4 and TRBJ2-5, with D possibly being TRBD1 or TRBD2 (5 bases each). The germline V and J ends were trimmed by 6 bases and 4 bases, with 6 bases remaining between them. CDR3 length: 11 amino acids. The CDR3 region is CASSGAETQYF. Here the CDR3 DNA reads TGTGCCAGCAGCGGGGCAGAGACCCAGTACTTC.

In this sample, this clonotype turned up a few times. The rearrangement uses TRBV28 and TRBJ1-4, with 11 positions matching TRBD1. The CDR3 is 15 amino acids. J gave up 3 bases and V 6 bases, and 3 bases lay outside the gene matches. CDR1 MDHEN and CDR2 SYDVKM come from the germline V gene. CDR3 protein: CASSRGQGANEKLFF. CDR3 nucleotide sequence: TGTGCCAGCAGCAGGGGACAGGGGGCTAATGAAAAACTGTTTTTT.

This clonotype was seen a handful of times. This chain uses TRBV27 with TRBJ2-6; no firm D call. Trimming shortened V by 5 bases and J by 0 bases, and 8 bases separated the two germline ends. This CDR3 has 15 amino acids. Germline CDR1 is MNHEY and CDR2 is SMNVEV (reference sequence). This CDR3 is CASSQSVSGANVLTF. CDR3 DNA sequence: TGTGCCAGCAGTCAATCTGTCTCTGGGGCCAACGTCCTGACTTTC. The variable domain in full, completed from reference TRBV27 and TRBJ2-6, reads EAQVTQNPRYLITVTGKKLTVTCSQNMNHEYMSWYRQDPGLGLRQIYYSMNVEVTDKGDVPEGYKVSRKEKRNFPLILESPSPNQTSLYFCASSQSVSGANVLTFGAGSRLTVL.

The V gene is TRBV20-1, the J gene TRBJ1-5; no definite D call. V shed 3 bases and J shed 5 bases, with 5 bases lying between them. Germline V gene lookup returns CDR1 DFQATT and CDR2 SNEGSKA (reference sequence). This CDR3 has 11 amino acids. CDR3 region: CSARADQPQHF. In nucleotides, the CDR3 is TGCAGTGCTAGGGCCGATCAGCCCCAGCATTTT.

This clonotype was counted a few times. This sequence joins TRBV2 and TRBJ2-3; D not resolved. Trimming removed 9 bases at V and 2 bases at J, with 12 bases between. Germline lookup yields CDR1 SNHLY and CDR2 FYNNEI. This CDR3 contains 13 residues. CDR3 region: CASPPRYTDTQYF. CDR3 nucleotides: TGTGCCAGTCCCCCTAGATACACAGATACGCAGTATTTT.

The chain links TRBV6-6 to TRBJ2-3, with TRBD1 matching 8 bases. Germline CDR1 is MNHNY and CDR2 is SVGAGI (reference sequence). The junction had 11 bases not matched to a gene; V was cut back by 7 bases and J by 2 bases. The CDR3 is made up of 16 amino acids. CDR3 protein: CASIGQGVYFTDTQYF. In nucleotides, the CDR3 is TGTGCCAGCATAGGACAGGGTGTATATTTCACAGATACGCAGTATTTT.

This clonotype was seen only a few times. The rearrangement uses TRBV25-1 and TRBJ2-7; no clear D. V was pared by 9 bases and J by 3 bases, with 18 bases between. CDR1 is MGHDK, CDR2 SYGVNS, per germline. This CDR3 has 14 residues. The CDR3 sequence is CASCTRGVFYEQYV. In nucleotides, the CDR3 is TGTGCCAGTTGTACCCGTGGGGTTTTCTACGAGCAGTACGTC.

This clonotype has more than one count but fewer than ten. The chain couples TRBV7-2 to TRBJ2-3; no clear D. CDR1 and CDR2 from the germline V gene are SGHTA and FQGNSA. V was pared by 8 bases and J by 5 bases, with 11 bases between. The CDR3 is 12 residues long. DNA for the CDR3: TGTGCCAGCTCCCCCCCGGGAGATACGCAGTATTTT. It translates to CASSPPGDTQYF.

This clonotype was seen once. The chain's CDR3 is CASSLAFTGYNEQFF. The CDR3 nucleotides are TGTGCCAGCAGCTTAGCTTTTACGGGGTACAATGAGCAGTTCTTC. V gene TRBV7-2 combines with J gene TRBJ2-1; a possible D gene is TRBD2 (5 bases). Germline V gene sequence: CDR1 SGHTA, CDR2 FQGNSA. V gave up 0 bases and J gave up 4 bases, with 10 bases separating them. This CDR3 spans 15 amino acids.